The next 9 T cell receptor beta chains were all read from a single sample in a study of T cell repertoires in cytomegalovirus infection. TCRdb ran MiXCR on the reads and lists one entry per CDR3 protein. The table lists about 570,000 distinct CDR3 sequences, 35% to 50% of them singletons. The antigens these receptors bind are not known. The source material was cultured PBMCs, sampled from culture after CMV antigen stimulation. Receptors were obtained from a human donor in good health (CMV status not recorded). Some clones in this sample may be carry-over from other donors' samples.

This clonotype was seen a handful of times. The chain is built from TRBV7-9 and TRBJ2-5; no clear D. The CDR3 is 14 amino acids. Deletions cut 4 bases from V and 2 bases from J, with 11 bases between. Germline V gene data show CDR1 as SEHNR and CDR2 as FQNEAQ (reference sequence). The CDR3 DNA reads TGTGCCAGCAGCTCGAGAGGTCCTCAAGAGACCCAGTACTTC. Translating gives CASSSRGPQETQYF.

The chain employs TRBV2 and TRBJ1-2; maybe TRBD1 (6 bases). This CDR3 has 15 residues. V lost 4 bases to trimming and J lost 6 bases, with 18 bases between them. The germline CDR1 and CDR2 sequences are SNHLY and FYNNEI. The CDR3 loop is CASSGRTGSWNGYTF. CDR3 in DNA: TGTGCCAGCAGTGGGCGTACAGGGAGTTGGAATGGCTACACCTTC.

CDR3 in DNA: TGTGCCAGCACGTGGGACAGGGACGCCGGGGAGCTGTTTTTT. This gives the protein CASTWDRDAGELFF. The chain carries TRBV27 and TRBJ2-2; the match to TRBD1 covers 9 bases. The CDR3 sequence is 14 residues long. Germline CDR1 is MNHEY and CDR2 is SMNVEV (reference sequence). V trimming: 7 bases; J trimming: 6 bases; junction bases outside the gene matches: 6.

The sample holds many counts of this clonotype. The chain has TRBV7-2 and TRBJ2-3; D is uncertain. The CDR3 contains 12 residues. V was pared by 6 bases and J by 5 bases, with 9 bases between. CDR1 and CDR2 from the germline V gene are SGHTA and FQGNSA. CDR3 in DNA: TGTGCCAGCAGTCCCGGGCTAGATACGCAGTATTTT. As protein: CASSPGLDTQYF.

This clonotype turned up a few times. The chain is built from TRBV6-1 and TRBJ1-2; the D is unclear. V lost 10 bases to trimming and J lost 5 bases, with 20 bases between them. CDR1 is MNHNS, CDR2 SASEGT, per germline. This CDR3 is built from 14 residues. CDR3 amino acids: CATHGPGLSYGYTF. The CDR3 nucleotides are TGTGCCACCCATGGACCCGGATTGAGTTATGGCTACACCTTC.

The chain has TRBV19 and TRBJ2-2, with D possibly being TRBD2 (6 bases). Germline V CDR1 and CDR2: LNHDA, SQIVND (reference sequence). Trimming removed 5 bases from V and 1 base from J, with 11 bases in between. The CDR3 length is 15 residues. The DNA for the CDR3 is TGTGCCAGTAGTGGGGTAGCGGTGAACACCGGGGAGCTGTTTTTT. This translates into CASSGVAVNTGELFF.

The V and J genes are TRBV10-3 and TRBJ2-7; unclear D gene. The CDR3 runs to 11 residues. Germline CDR1 ENHRY, CDR2 SYGVKD. V lost 2 bases to trimming and J lost 3 bases, with 2 bases between them. The CDR3, as DNA: TGTGCCATCAGTGAGGGCTACGAGCAGTACTTC. It translates to CAISEGYEQYF.

This chain uses TRBV7-3 with TRBJ1-2; D call uncertain. This CDR3 contains 14 residues. Germline V gives CDR1 SGHTA, CDR2 FQGTGA. V was cut by 5 bases and J by 2 bases, with 12 bases left in between. For the CDR3, the DNA is TGTGCCAGCAGCGCCTCAGGAGTCAACTATGGCTACACCTTC. Translated: CASSASGVNYGYTF.

The table lists this clonotype with a few counts. The CDR3 bases are TGTGCCAGCAGGGTACTAGCGGGAGCCGACAATGAGCAGTTCTTC. Protein sequence: CASRVLAGADNEQFF. This sequence joins TRBV6-1 and TRBJ2-1, with 11 bases lining up with TRBD2. The CDR3 runs 15 residues. Germline CDR1 reads MNHNS; CDR2 reads SASEGT. V shed 6 bases and J 5 bases; nucleotides not matched to a gene: 6.